This entry features one T cell receptor (beta chain) sequence. Its antigen is not identified. Every patient was affected by relapse after autologous stem cell transplantation, while exposure to brentuximab vedotin was not uniform. Under best response, outcomes were complete response, partial response or progressive disease. The CDR3 extends over 14 amino acids. Germline V CDR1 and CDR2: SGHVS, FQNEAQ. The V end was cut by 3 bases, the J end by 2 bases, with 8 bases between. The sample belongs to a study of PD-1 blockade in classical Hodgkin lymphoma. Study-level findings and limits: By C4D1, CD4+ diversity increased significantly, especially in complete responders. Before treatment, TCR diversity in newly diagnosed patients was reportedly lower than in healthy donors.

Method: immunoSEQ multiplex PCR; TCRdb's copy keeps in-frame clones and lacks some. In the table there are more than 15,000 clones, more than 70% of which are singletons. V usage is TRBV7-8 and J usage is TRBJ2-1; D uncertain. Sequencing used peripheral blood mononuclear cells (PBMCs), obtained at baseline. The clonotype originates from a human donor with classical Hodgkin lymphoma. CDR3 amino acids: CASSFGRTYNEQFF. CDR3 nucleotide sequence: TGTGCCAGCAGCTTCGGACGGACCTACAATGAGCAGTTCTTC. Full variable domain (rest looked up from reference TRBV7-8 and TRBJ2-1): GAGVSQSPRYKVAKRGQDVALRCDPISGHVSLFWYQQALGQGPEFLTYFQNEAQLDKSGLPSDRFFAERPEGSVSTLKIQRTQQEDSAVYLCASSFGRTYNEQFFGPGTRLTVL.